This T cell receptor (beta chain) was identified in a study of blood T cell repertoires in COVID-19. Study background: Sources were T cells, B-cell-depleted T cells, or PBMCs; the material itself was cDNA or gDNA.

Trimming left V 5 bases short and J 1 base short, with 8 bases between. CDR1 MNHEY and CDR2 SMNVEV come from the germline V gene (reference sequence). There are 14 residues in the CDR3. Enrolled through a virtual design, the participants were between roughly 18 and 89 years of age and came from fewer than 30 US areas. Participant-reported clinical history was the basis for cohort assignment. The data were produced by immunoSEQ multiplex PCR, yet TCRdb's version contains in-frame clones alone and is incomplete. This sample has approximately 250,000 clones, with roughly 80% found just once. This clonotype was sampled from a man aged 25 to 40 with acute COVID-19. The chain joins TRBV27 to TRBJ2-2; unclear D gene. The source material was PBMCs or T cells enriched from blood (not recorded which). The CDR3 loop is CASSVYRNTGELFF. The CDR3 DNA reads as TGTGCCAGCAGTGTTTACAGGAACACCGGGGAGCTGTTTTTT.